This T cell receptor (beta chain) was retrieved from a study of shared clonotypes between healthy human individuals. All participating donors were Caucasian adults from Nashville, Tennessee. Per germline, CDR1 SNHLY and CDR2 FYNNEI. The CDR3 covers 14 residues. The germline V and J ends were trimmed by 0 bases and 0 bases, with 5 bases remaining between them. Each replicate PCR on the sorted subsets used 200 to 250 ng DNA (around 31,000 T cell genomes). Clones were read by immunoSEQ multiplex PCR, and TCRdb kept only the in-frame ones, dropping some. The table shows about 380,000 clones, with about 96% occurring only once.

The source is a man younger than 40 in good health. What was sequenced was memory CD8+ T cells sorted from blood. The subset: CD45RO+ cells pooled with CCR7-negative TemRA cells. V usage is TRBV2 and J usage is TRBJ1-2, with D uncertain. Here the CDR3 DNA reads TGTGCCAGCAGTGAAGCTGCGGCTAACTATGGCTACACCTTC. This gives the protein CASSEAAANYGYTF.